The 8 T cell receptor beta chains below all came from one sample that was sequenced in a study of T-cell reconstitution after alpha-beta-depleted transplantation in children listed by TCRdb under 2016. The treatment or condition label on this specimen signifies: allogeneic hematopoietic cell transplantation with graft depleted of TCRalphabeta T cells and CD19 B cells. The receptor library was made with PCR. Sequencing took place on an Illumina HiSeq 2500. TCR libraries were prepared with molecular barcoding, using unique molecular identifiers to normalize TCRbeta repertoire quantification. TCRdb redid the processing of the public reads, applying fastp at Q25 and MiXCR, and retained in-frame beta chains. Each entry merges the rows of one CDR3 protein and shows their most common DNA and genes. This sample has approximately 98,000 distinct CDR3 sequences in its table, and about 6.5% of those were observed once. Jointly, the top ten make up roughly 23% of the sample.

This sample comprised PBMCs, mostly from graft donor cells, obtained 360 days after TCRalphabeta/CD19-depleted stem cell transplant. These receptors were collected from a male patient between 2 and 10 years old who had a stem cell transplant for acute lymphoblastic leukemia, so the T cells may come from the graft donor.

The rearrangement joins TRBV10-1 to TRBJ1-3; no definite D call. V lost 4 bases and J 2 bases, leaving 12 bases between the germline ends. In germline, CDR1 is WNHNN, CDR2 SYGVQD (reference sequence). The CDR3 spans 15 residues. The CDR3 DNA is TGCGCCAGCAGTGCCGCTATGGGCGCTGGAAACACCATATATTTT. Protein sequence: CASSAAMGAGNTIYF.

This clonotype was seen more than once but under ten times. The chain employs TRBV20-1 and TRBJ1-4; 8 bases align to TRBD1. This CDR3 region has 14 residues. With 5 bases clipped from V and 8 bases from J, the junction kept 10 bases outside the gene matches. The germline V gene encodes CDR1 DFQATT and CDR2 SNEGSKA (reference sequence). The CDR3, as DNA: TGCAGTGCTCACCGGGACAGGAAGGGGGAAAAACTGTTTTTT. It translates to CSAHRDRKGEKLFF.

The chain has TRBV6-5 and TRBJ1-2, with D unresolved. Trimming pared 7 bases from V and 4 bases from J, leaving 7 bases between. The CDR3 has 11 residues. Germline values: CDR1 MNHEY, CDR2 SVGAGI. The CDR3 protein is CASKALYGYTF. In nucleotides, the CDR3 is TGTGCCAGCAAAGCCCTCTATGGCTACACCTTC.

This clonotype has ten or more counts. The chain links TRBV6-4 to TRBJ2-1; TRBD2 agrees at 10 bases. J was trimmed by 5 bases and V by 0 bases; bases with no gene match: 4. The CDR3 extends over 16 amino acids. CDR1 and CDR2 from the germline V gene are MRHNA and SNTAGT. CDR3 sequence reads: CASSDSLAGAHNEQFF. CDR3 nucleotide sequence: TGTGCCAGCAGTGACTCCCTAGCGGGAGCCCACAATGAGCAGTTCTTC.

This clonotype came up many times. This chain uses TRBV29-1 with TRBJ2-2, with 7 bases that match TRBD2. The V and J ends lost 1 base and 3 bases, in that order; junction bases with no gene match: 8. Germline V CDR1 and CDR2: SQVTM, ANQGSEA. The CDR3 is made up of 16 amino acids. The CDR3: CSVEVISGKDTGELFF. The CDR3 nucleotides are TGCAGCGTTGAAGTTATAAGCGGGAAAGACACCGGGGAGCTGTTTTTT.

Ten or more counts support this clonotype. J is TRBJ2-3 and V is TRBV4-3; D perhaps matches TRBD2 (5 bases). With 0 bases removed from V and 3 bases from J, the gap between germline ends came to 13 bases. The CDR3 contains 16 residues. In germline, CDR1 is LGHNA, CDR2 YSLEER. The CDR3 spells CASSQERASRTDTQYF. The CDR3 DNA reads TGCGCCAGCAGCCAAGAAAGGGCTAGCAGAACAGATACGCAGTATTTT.

This clonotype was detected many times. The genes are TRBV29-1 and TRBJ2-7, with TRBD1 matching 8 bases. Germline values: CDR1 SQVTM, CDR2 ANQGSEA. The trim removed 1 base at V and 3 bases at J, leaving 5 bases unmatched. The CDR3 runs to 14 residues. The CDR3 bases are TGCAGCGTTGAAGCCCCGGACAGGGTCTACGAGCAGTACTTC. Translated, it gives CSVEAPDRVYEQYF.

The V gene is TRBV20-1, the J gene TRBJ2-1; 9 bases align to TRBD2. V shed 1 base, J shed 0 bases, and the junction held 13 bases outside the gene matches. The CDR3 consists of 19 residues. The germline V gene has CDR1 DFQATT and CDR2 SNEGSKA (reference sequence). The CDR3 bases are TGCAGTGCTAGAGGGTTCCGACTAGCGGCAAGGAGCTCCTACAATGAGCAGTTCTTC. Protein product: CSARGFRLAARSSYNEQFF.